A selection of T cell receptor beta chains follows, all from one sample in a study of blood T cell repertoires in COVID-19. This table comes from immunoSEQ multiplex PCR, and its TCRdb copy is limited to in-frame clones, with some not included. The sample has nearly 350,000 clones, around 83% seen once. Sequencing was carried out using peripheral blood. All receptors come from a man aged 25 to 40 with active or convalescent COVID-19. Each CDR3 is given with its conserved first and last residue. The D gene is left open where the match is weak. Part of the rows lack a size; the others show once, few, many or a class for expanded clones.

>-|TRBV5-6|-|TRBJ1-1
CASSFLQELNTEAFF
TGTGCCAGCAGCTTCTTACAGGAGTTGAACACTGAAGCTTTCTTT
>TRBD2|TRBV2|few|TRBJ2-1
CASSEYGVSGRAVDEQFF
TGTGCCAGCAGTGAATATGGGGTGAGCGGGAGGGCCGTGGATGAGCAGTTCTTC
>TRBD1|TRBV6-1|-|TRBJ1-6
CASSEGQSSYNSPLHF
TGTGCCAGCAGTGAGGGACAGAGCTCCTATAATTCACCCCTCCACTTT
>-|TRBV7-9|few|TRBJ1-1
CASSFINGTNTEAFF
TGTGCCAGCAGCTTTATAAATGGCACGAACACTGAAGCTTTCTTT
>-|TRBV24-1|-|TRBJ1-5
CATSDPGRGNQPQHF
TGTGCCACCAGTGACCCTGGTCGGGGCAATCAGCCCCAGCATTTT
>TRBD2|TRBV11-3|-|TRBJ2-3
CASSQRLAGARRDTQYF
TGTGCCAGCAGCCAGCGCCTAGCGGGGGCCCGGCGGGATACGCAGTATTTT
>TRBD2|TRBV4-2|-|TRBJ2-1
CASSQDRGLAGGLTEQFF
TGTGCCAGCAGCCAAGATCGCGGACTAGCGGGGGGACTAACCGAGCAGTTCTTC
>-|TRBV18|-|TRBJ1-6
CASSPSSSYNSPLHF
TGTGCCAGCTCACCGTCTAGCTCCTATAATTCACCCCTCCACTTT
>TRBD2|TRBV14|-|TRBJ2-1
CASSQDLAGGLNEQFF
TGTGCCAGCAGCCAAGATTTAGCGGGGGGGCTTAATGAGCAGTTCTTC
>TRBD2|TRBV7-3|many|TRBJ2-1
CASSTLHRGESDEQFF
TGTGCCAGCAGCACCTTACACCGGGGGGAGAGCGATGAGCAGTTCTTC
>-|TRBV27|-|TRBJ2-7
CASSLGQGTYEQYF
TGTGCCAGCAGTTTGGGGCAGGGGACCTACGAGCAGTACTTC